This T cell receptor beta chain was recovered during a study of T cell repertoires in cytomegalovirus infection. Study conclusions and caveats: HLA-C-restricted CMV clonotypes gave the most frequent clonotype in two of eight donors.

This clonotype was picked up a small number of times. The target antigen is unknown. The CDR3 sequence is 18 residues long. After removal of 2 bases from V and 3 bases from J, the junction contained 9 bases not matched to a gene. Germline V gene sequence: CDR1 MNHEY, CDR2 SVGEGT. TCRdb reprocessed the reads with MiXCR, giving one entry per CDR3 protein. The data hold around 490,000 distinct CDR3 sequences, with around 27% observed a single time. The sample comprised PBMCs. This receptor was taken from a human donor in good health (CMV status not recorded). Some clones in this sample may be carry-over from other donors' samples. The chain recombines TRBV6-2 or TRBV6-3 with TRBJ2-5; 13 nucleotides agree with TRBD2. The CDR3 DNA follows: TGTGCCAGCAGTTACACCACTAGCGGGAGGGCCCAGGAAGAGACCCAGTACTTC. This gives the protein CASSYTTSGRAQEETQYF.